The 27 T cell receptor beta chains listed next were all sequenced from one sample in a study of CD8 T cells in ankylosing spondylitis. Using its own MiXCR run on the 5' RACE reads, TCRdb lists one record per CDR3 protein. This sample has around 160,000 distinct CDR3 sequences, with approximately 10% found just once. Sample: blood, either unsorted or a sorted T cell fraction (not recorded which). The receptor set was obtained from a male donor with ankylosing spondylitis or in good health (not recorded which).

This clonotype has ten or more counts. This chain joins TRBV6-5 and TRBJ1-5, with D unresolved. Trimming removed 2 bases from V and 6 bases from J, with 11 bases in between. The CDR3 spans 14 residues. Germline V lookup: CDR1 MNHEY, CDR2 SVGAGI. The CDR3: CASSYGEGGQPQHF. The CDR3 DNA reads as TGTGCCAGCAGTTACGGGGAGGGAGGTCAGCCCCAGCATTTT.

This clonotype has a count of ten or more. V gene TRBV4-1 combines with J gene TRBJ1-4; 7 nucleotides agree with TRBD1. V was clipped by 1 base and J by 8 bases; unmatched bases: 7. The CDR3 sequence is 15 residues long. Germline CDR1 reads MGHRA; CDR2 reads YSYEKL. The CDR3 spells CASSQGQGVREKLFF. CDR3 DNA sequence: TGCGCCAGCAGCCAAGGGCAGGGGGTGAGGGAAAAACTGTTTTTT.

This clonotype came up many times. The chain joins TRBV10-3 to TRBJ2-7, with unresolved D. V was shortened by 6 bases and J by 0 bases, with 3 bases between the two germline ends. From germline, CDR1 is ENHRY and CDR2 SYGVKD. This CDR3 spans 11 amino acids. This CDR3 is CAIRGSYEQYF. The CDR3 DNA reads TGTGCCATCAGGGGCTCCTACGAGCAGTACTTC.

This clonotype was seen many times. The J gene is TRBJ1-5, the V gene TRBV5-1; 8 nucleotides line up with TRBD1. Germline V lookup: CDR1 SGHRS, CDR2 YFSETQ. The V gene end was trimmed by 4 bases and the J gene end by 4 bases; junction bases not matched to a gene: 4. The CDR3 is 14 amino acids. CDR3 region: CASSTGQENQPQHF. CDR3 in DNA: TGCGCCAGCAGCACGGGACAGGAGAATCAGCCCCAGCATTTT.

This clonotype was counted at least ten times. The chain carries TRBV29-1 and TRBJ2-7; possibly TRBD2 for D (7 bases). The CDR3 contains 14 residues. V was clipped by 3 bases and J by 4 bases, with 16 bases between them. Germline V gene lookup returns CDR1 SQVTM and CDR2 ANQGSEA. The CDR3 DNA reads TGCAGCGTTGACATTCGGGGGGCCGGGTACGAGCAGTACTTC. Its protein is CSVDIRGAGYEQYF.

As for this clonotype: This sequence may be a read error, since a much larger clone differs from it by one base. The chain employs TRBV5-1 and TRBJ1-1; D perhaps matches TRBD1 (5 bases). Trimming cost V 4 bases and J 1 base, with 17 bases left between them. The germline V gene encodes CDR1 SGHRS and CDR2 YFSETQ. There are 16 residues in the CDR3. CDR3 coding DNA: TGCGCCAGCAGCATCCCGCCGGGGGGGTCGAACACTGAAGCTTTCTTT. It specifies CASSIPPGGSNTEAFF.

At least ten counts were recorded for this clonotype. The chain is built from TRBV29-1 and TRBJ1-3, with no clear D. The CDR3 is made up of 15 amino acids. V was clipped by 0 bases and J by 4 bases, with 13 bases between them. Germline loops: CDR1 SQVTM, CDR2 ANQGSEA. DNA for the CDR3: TGCAGCGTTGAAGATCCCGGGAGGGTGGGAAACACCATATATTTT. Translation gives CSVEDPGRVGNTIYF.

This clonotype was counted many times. V usage is TRBV7-2 and J usage is TRBJ2-5; tentatively, D is TRBD1 or TRBD2 (5 bases each). This CDR3 has 13 amino acids. CDR1 is SGHTA and CDR2 is FQGNSA in the germline V gene. Trimming took off 5 bases at V and 7 bases at J, with 14 bases between the two ends. CDR3 nucleotide sequence: TGTGCCAGCAGCGTAGGGGCGAGCGGGACCCAGTACTTC. This encodes CASSVGASGTQYF.

Ten or more counts support this clonotype. This chain connects TRBV6-2 or TRBV6-3 to TRBJ2-5, with D perhaps matching TRBD1 (5 bases). The CDR3 contains 16 residues. Germline CDR1 is MNHEY and CDR2 is SVGEGT. V shed 1 base and J shed 2 bases, with 14 bases lying between them. CDR3 coding DNA: TGTGCCAGCAGTTACTGGGGCGGAGCCCTGCAAGAGACCCAGTACTTC. It encodes CASSYWGGALQETQYF.

This clonotype was found a few times. The chain uses TRBV12-3 or TRBV12-4 and TRBJ2-1; 10 positions match TRBD2. V gave up 7 bases and J gave up 6 bases; unmatched junction bases: 9. This CDR3 spans 15 amino acids. The CDR3 coding sequence is TGTGCCAGCATTTCTCTAGCGGGAGCGGGCAATGAGCAGTTCTTC. As protein: CASISLAGAGNEQFF.

This clonotype showed up many times. The J gene is TRBJ1-3, the V gene TRBV6-5; weak D call: TRBD1 (5 bases). The germline V and J ends were trimmed by 0 bases and 3 bases, with 15 bases remaining between them. Per the germline V gene, CDR1 is MNHEY and CDR2 is SVGAGI. This CDR3 region has 17 residues. CDR3 nucleotide sequence: TGTGCCAGCAGTTACTCGAGTCAGGGCGGAGGTGGAAACACCATATATTTT. Protein product: CASSYSSQGGGGNTIYF.

This clonotype occurred many times. The CDR3 spells CAIGTSPSPSNQPQHF. CDR3 nucleotide sequence: TGTGCCATCGGGACATCTCCTTCGCCGAGCAATCAGCCCCAGCATTTT. The chain employs TRBV10-3 and TRBJ1-5, with a weak D call TRBD1 (6 bases). V was trimmed by 8 bases and J by 1 base, leaving 18 bases between them. CDR1 and CDR2 (germline): ENHRY, SYGVKD. The CDR3 is 16 residues long.

This clonotype was observed at least ten times. V usage is TRBV5-1 and J usage is TRBJ1-1; D gene ambiguous. V was pared by 2 bases and J by 1 base, with 12 bases between. Germline V CDR1 and CDR2: SGHRS, YFSETQ. There are 15 residues in the CDR3. The CDR3 DNA is TGCGCCAGCAGCTTTGAGTGGGGTGGGAACACTGAAGCTTTCTTT. Translated: CASSFEWGGNTEAFF.

This clonotype was seen repeatedly, ten times or more. The gene calls are TRBV29-1 and TRBJ1-1; D perhaps matches TRBD1 (5 bases). Trimming cost V 6 bases and J 4 bases, with 15 bases left between them. Germline CDR1 and CDR2: SQVTM and ANQGSEA. The CDR3 is 13 amino acids. Here the CDR3 reads CSVLRDGLTEAFF. The DNA of the CDR3 is TGCAGCGTCCTCAGGGACGGTCTCACTGAAGCTTTCTTT.

This clonotype was counted many times. The chain recombines TRBV6-1 with TRBJ1-2; no clear D gene. The CDR3 runs to 11 residues. V gave up 8 bases and J gave up 4 bases, with 8 bases separating them. The germline gives CDR1 MNHNS, CDR2 SASEGT. The CDR3 protein is CASAGVYGYTF. The CDR3 DNA reads TGTGCCAGCGCCGGAGTCTATGGCTACACCTTC.

The rearrangement links TRBV4-1 to TRBJ1-1; D unresolved. Germline CDR1 reads MGHRA; CDR2 reads YSYEKL. The V end was cut by 0 bases, the J end by 1 base, with 6 bases between. The CDR3 runs 14 residues. The CDR3 sequence: CASSQDGGNTEAFF. The DNA of the CDR3 is TGCGCCAGCAGCCAAGATGGAGGGAACACTGAAGCTTTCTTT.

V usage is TRBV7-8 and J usage is TRBJ1-1; a weak D match, TRBD1 (5 bases). The V end lost 0 bases, the J end lost 5 bases, and 10 bases lay between the germline ends. The CDR3 is made up of 14 amino acids. The germline gives CDR1 SGHVS, CDR2 FQNEAQ. The CDR3 DNA follows: TGTGCCAGCAGCTTAGCAGGGACCGGGACTGAAGCTTTCTTT. Protein product: CASSLAGTGTEAFF.

To note about this clonotype: A much larger clone lies a single base off, so this may be a read error. The gene calls are TRBV6-1 and TRBJ1-2; 7 bases are a match to TRBD1. The V segment lost 7 bases and the J segment 10 bases; nucleotides outside the gene matches: 15. Germline CDR1 reads MNHNS; CDR2 reads SASEGT. The CDR3 consists of 14 residues. The DNA of the CDR3 is TGTGCCAGCAAATCCCAGGGGGAGGGGATCGACTACACCTTC. Translated: CASKSQGEGIDYTF.

V gene TRBV20-1 combines with J gene TRBJ2-7; 8 bases are shared with TRBD2. The CDR3 runs 18 residues. Per germline, CDR1 DFQATT and CDR2 SNEGSKA (reference sequence). J gave up 4 bases and V 1 base, and 18 bases lay outside the gene matches. The CDR3 DNA is TGCAGTGCTAGAGGGTCGGGGGGGACCCTCAAAACATATTACGAGCAGTACTTC. Amino acids: CSARGSGGTLKTYYEQYF.

The sample holds many counts of this clonotype. CDR3 region: CASSTFNEQFF. The CDR3 nucleotides read TGTGCCAGCAGTACATTTAATGAGCAGTTCTTC. The V gene is TRBV12-3 or TRBV12-4, the J gene TRBJ2-1; the D is unclear. There are 11 residues in the CDR3. Trimming removed 5 bases from V and 7 bases from J, with 6 bases in between.

This clonotype came up a few times. V and J are TRBV20-1 and TRBJ2-5, with D possibly TRBD1 on 6 matching bases. V dropped 3 bases and J dropped 4 bases, with 9 bases sitting between them. The CDR3 sequence is 12 residues long. The germline V gene encodes CDR1 DFQATT and CDR2 SNEGSKA (reference sequence). The CDR3 coding sequence is TGCAGTGCTAGCACAGGGTCAGAGACCCAGTACTTC. This codes for CSASTGSETQYF.

This clonotype was picked up many times. The CDR3 loop reads CSVGQGGEKLFF. The DNA for the CDR3 is TGCAGCGTTGGACAGGGGGGTGAAAAACTGTTTTTT. The chain combines TRBV29-1 with TRBJ1-4; 9 positions match TRBD1. CDR1 and CDR2 from the germline V gene are SQVTM and ANQGSEA. There are 12 residues in the CDR3. V was pared by 4 bases and J by 7 bases, with 1 base of the junction left unmatched.

This clonotype has just a few counts. The gene calls are TRBV27 and TRBJ1-4, with D possibly TRBD1 on 5 matching bases. Trimming pared 3 bases from V and 2 bases from J, leaving 19 bases between. This CDR3 spans 18 amino acids. CDR1 and CDR2 (germline): MNHEY, SMNVEV (reference sequence). The CDR3 nucleotides read TGTGCCAGCAGTTTTCGAACCCCCCAGGGTCTCACTAATGAAAAACTGTTTTTT. As protein: CASSFRTPQGLTNEKLFF. The full variable domain, with the rest looked up from reference TRBV27 and TRBJ1-4, is EAQVTQNPRYLITVTGKKLTVTCSQNMNHEYMSWYRQDPGLGLRQIYYSMNVEVTDKGDVPEGYKVSRKEKRNFPLILESPSPNQTSLYFCASSFRTPQGLTNEKLFFGSGTQLSVL.

This clonotype has just a few counts. The chain is built from TRBV19 and TRBJ1-1; D gene unclear. The V end was cut by 9 bases, the J end by 2 bases, with 10 bases between. The CDR3 length is 12 residues. In germline, CDR1 is LNHDA, CDR2 SQIVND (reference sequence). CDR3 nucleotide sequence: TGTGCCAGCACGGTGGGCAACACTGAAGCTTTCTTT. Translation gives CASTVGNTEAFF. Full variable domain (outside the CDR3, taken from reference TRBV19 and TRBJ1-1): DGGITQSPKYLFRKEGQNVTLSCEQNLNHDAMYWYRQDPGQGLRLIYYSQIVNDFQKGDIAEGYSVSREKKESFPLTVTSAQKNPTAFYLCASTVGNTEAFFGQGTRLTVV.

This clonotype was recorded many times. CDR3 protein: CASSVGDGGLYEQYF. The CDR3 DNA reads as TGTGCCAGCAGCGTAGGGGACGGAGGCCTCTACGAGCAGTACTTC. The chain combines TRBV9 with TRBJ2-7; tentatively, D is TRBD1 or TRBD2 (5 bases each). The CDR3 consists of 15 residues. V was shortened by 0 bases and J by 3 bases, with 13 bases between the two germline ends. The germline V gene has CDR1 SGDLS and CDR2 YYNGEE.

This clonotype was observed a handful of times. This chain joins TRBV5-6 and TRBJ2-1; 14 nucleotides align to TRBD2. Germline assignment: CDR1 SGHDT and CDR2 YYEEEE. The CDR3 length is 17 residues. V trimming: 4 bases; J trimming: 6 bases; junction bases outside the gene matches: 9. The CDR3 sequence: CASSMGTSGRKVNEQFF. For the CDR3, the DNA is TGTGCCAGCAGCATGGGGACTAGCGGGAGAAAGGTCAATGAGCAGTTCTTC.

In this sample, this clonotype turned up many times. The V gene is TRBV29-1, the J gene TRBJ2-2, with D possibly being TRBD1 or TRBD2 (6 bases each). The germline gives CDR1 SQVTM, CDR2 ANQGSEA. This CDR3 is 13 amino acids long. The V end was cut by 6 bases, the J end by 3 bases, with 11 bases between. The CDR3: CSVSGAYTGELFF. In DNA form, the CDR3 reads TGCAGCGTGTCGGGGGCCTACACCGGGGAGCTGTTTTTT.